The source of this T cell receptor (beta chain) is a study of shared clonotypes between healthy human individuals. With 5 bases removed from V and 2 bases from J, the gap between germline ends came to 14 bases. The length of the CDR3 is 15 residues. Germline CDR1 reads SGHTA; CDR2 reads FQGNSA. It was approximately 0.2 ug DNA, about 30,000 T cell genomes, that sorted-subset replicate PCRs used. This table comes from immunoSEQ multiplex PCR, and its TCRdb copy is limited to in-frame clones, with some not included. This sample has about 2 million clones, with around 95% found just once. Recent vaccinations or acute infections were absent in the healthy HIV-negative adult donors.

This clonotype originated in a man aged 18-30 years in good health. The specimen was naive CD4+ T cells sorted from blood. Subset noted: CD45RA+ positively selected. V gene TRBV7-2 combines with J gene TRBJ2-3; TRBD2 might be the D (5 bases). CDR3 DNA sequence: TGTGCCAGCAGCGACGTTTGGGAGCCCACAGATACGCAGTATTTT. It is translated as CASSDVWEPTDTQYF.